The T cell receptor beta chain described here comes from a study of T cells in localized non-small cell lung cancer. Study-level points and caveats: Adjacent lung tissue had a median roughly 52 of the top 100 clones found in the tumor.

With regard to this clone: The antigen is not known.

CDR1 LGHNA and CDR2 YNFKEQ come from the germline V gene. The CDR3 has 16 amino acids. Trimming removed 0 bases at V and 8 bases at J, with 16 bases between. Only in-frame clones appear in the TCRdb table, and some are missing; sequencing was by immunoSEQ multiplex PCR. The data contain some 66,000 clones, approximately 84% of them seen just once; the ten biggest clones take up approximately 13%. The sequence came from a female donor older than 55 with stage I lung adenocarcinoma. The sample was peripheral blood, taken before any cancer treatment. V usage is TRBV4-2 and J usage is TRBJ1-4; weak D call: TRBD1 (5 bases). The CDR3 spells CASSQERGEGREKLFF. CDR3 sequence (DNA): TGTGCCAGCAGCCAAGAGAGGGGAGAGGGTCGGGAAAAACTGTTTTTT.